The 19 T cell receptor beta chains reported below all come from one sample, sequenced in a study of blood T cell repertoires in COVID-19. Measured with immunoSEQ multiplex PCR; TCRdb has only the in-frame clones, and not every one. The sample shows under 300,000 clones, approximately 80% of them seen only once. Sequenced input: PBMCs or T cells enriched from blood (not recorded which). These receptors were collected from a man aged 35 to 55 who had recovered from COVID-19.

The CDR3 region is CASSLALGNTIYF. The CDR3 nucleotides are TGTGCCAGCAGCTTAGCCTTGGGAAACACCATATATTTT. The J gene is TRBJ1-3, the V gene TRBV7-2; no clear D. CDR3 size: 13 residues. Germline CDR1 reads SGHTA; CDR2 reads FQGNSA. Trimming cost V 0 bases and J 4 bases, with 4 bases left between them.

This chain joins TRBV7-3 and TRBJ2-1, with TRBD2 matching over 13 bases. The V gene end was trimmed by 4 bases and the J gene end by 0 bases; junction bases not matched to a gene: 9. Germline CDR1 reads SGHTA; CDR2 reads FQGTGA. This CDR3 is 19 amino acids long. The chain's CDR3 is CASSSGLAGEQSSYNEQFF. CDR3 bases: TGTGCCAGCAGCTCCGGACTAGCGGGGGAGCAAAGCTCCTACAATGAGCAGTTCTTC.

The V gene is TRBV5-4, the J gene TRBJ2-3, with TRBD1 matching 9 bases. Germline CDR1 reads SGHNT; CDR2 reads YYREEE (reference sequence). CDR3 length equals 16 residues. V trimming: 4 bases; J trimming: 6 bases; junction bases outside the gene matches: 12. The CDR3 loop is CASSLWTGERHDTQYF. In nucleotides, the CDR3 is TGTGCCAGCAGCCTGTGGACAGGGGAACGACACGATACGCAGTATTTT.

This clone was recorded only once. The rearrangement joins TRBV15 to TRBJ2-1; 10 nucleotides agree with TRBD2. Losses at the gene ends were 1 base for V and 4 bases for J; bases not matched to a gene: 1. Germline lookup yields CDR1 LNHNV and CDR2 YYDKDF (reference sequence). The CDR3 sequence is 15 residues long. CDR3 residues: CATSRVAGGYNEQFF. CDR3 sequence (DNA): TGTGCCACCAGCAGAGTAGCGGGGGGATACAATGAGCAGTTCTTC. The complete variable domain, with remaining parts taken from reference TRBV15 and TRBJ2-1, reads DAMVIQNPRYQVTQFGKPVTLSCSQTLNHNVMYWYQQKSSQAPKLLFHYYDKDFNNEADTPDNFQSRRPNTSFCFLDIRSPGLGDTAMYLCATSRVAGGYNEQFFGPGTRLTVL.

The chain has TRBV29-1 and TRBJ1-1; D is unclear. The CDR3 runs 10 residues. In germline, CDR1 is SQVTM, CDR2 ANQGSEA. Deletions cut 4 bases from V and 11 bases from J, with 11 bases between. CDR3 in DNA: TGCAGCGTTGGCCCCAGGAACGCTTTCTTT. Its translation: CSVGPRNAFF.

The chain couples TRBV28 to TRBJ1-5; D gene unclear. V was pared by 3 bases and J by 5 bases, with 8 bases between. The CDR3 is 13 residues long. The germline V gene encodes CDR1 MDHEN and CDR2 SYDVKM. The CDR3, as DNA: TGTGCCAGCAGTTTCGCCATAGATCAGCCCCAGCATTTT. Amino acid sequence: CASSFAIDQPQHF. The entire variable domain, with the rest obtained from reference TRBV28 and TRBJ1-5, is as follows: DVKVTQSSRYLVKRTGEKVFLECVQDMDHENMFWYRQDPGLGLRLIYFSYDVKMKEKGDIPEGYSVSREKKERFSLILESASTNQTSMYLCASSFAIDQPQHFGDGTRLSIL.

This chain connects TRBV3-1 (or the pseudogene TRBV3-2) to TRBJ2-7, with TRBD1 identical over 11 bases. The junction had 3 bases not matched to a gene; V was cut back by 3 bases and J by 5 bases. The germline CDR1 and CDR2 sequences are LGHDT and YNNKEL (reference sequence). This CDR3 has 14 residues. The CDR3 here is CASSQGTGGNEQYF. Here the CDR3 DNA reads TGTGCCAGCAGCCAGGGGACAGGGGGTAACGAGCAGTACTTC.

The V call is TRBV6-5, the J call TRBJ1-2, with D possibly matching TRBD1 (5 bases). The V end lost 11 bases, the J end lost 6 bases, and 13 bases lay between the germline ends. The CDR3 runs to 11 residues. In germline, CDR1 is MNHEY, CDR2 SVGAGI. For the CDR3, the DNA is TGTGCCGGAAACCCAGGGAATGGCTACACCTTC. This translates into CAGNPGNGYTF.

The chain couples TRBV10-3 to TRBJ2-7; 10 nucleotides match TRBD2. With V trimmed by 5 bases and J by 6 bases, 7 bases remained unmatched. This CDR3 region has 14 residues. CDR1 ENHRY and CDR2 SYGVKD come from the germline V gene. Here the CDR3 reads CAISPTSGKGEQYF. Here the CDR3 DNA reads TGTGCCATCAGTCCCACTAGCGGGAAGGGCGAGCAGTACTTC.

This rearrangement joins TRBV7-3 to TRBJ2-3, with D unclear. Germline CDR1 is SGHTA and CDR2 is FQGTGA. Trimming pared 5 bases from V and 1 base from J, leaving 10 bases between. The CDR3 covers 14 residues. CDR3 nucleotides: TGTGCCAGCAGCCCAGACACGGGCACAGATACGCAGTATTTT. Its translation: CASSPDTGTDTQYF.

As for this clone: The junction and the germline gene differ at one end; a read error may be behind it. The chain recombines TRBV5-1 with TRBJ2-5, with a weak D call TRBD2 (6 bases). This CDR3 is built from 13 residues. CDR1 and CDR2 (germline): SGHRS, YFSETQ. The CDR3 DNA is TGCGCCAGCAGCTCTATAGCGGAAGAGGCCCAGTACTTC. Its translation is CASSSIAEEAQYF.

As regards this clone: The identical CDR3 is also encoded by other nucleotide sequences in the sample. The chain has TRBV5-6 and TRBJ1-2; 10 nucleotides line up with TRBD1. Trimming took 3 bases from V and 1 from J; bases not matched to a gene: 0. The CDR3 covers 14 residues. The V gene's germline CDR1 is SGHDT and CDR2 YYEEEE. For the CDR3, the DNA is TGTGCCAGCAGCTGGGACAGGGGTAACTATGGCTACACCTTC. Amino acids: CASSWDRGNYGYTF.

The CDR3 region is CASSEGQGSGYTF. As DNA, the CDR3 is TGTGCCAGCAGCGAGGGACAGGGGAGTGGCTACACCTTC. This sequence joins TRBV12-3 or TRBV12-4 and TRBJ1-2; TRBD1 matches 10 bases. This CDR3 is built from 13 residues. Trimming cost V 6 bases and J 7 bases; bases outside gene matches: 5.

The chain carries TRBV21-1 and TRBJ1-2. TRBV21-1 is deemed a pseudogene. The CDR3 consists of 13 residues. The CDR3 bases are TGTGCCAGCTTGCCCGGTGTGAACTATGGCTACACCTTC. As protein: CASLPGVNYGYTF.

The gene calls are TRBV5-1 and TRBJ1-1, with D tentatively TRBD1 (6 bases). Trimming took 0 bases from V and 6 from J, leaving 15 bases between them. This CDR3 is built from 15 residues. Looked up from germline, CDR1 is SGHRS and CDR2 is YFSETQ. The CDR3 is CASSLVGEGVAEAFF. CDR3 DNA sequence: TGCGCCAGCAGCTTGGTCGGGGAGGGGGTTGCTGAAGCTTTCTTT.

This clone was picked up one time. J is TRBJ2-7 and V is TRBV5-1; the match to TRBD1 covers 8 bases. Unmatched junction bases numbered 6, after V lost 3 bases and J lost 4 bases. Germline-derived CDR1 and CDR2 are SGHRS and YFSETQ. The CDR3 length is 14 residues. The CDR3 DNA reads TGCGCCAGCAGCTCGGCAGGGGGCAGGTACGAGCAGTACTTC. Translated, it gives CASSSAGGRYEQYF.

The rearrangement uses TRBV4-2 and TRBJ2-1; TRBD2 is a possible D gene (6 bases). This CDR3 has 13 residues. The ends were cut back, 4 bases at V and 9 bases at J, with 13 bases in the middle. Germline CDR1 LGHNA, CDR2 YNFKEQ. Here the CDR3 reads CASSLRFSGEQFF. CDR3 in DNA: TGTGCCAGCAGCCTTAGATTTAGCGGTGAGCAGTTCTTC.

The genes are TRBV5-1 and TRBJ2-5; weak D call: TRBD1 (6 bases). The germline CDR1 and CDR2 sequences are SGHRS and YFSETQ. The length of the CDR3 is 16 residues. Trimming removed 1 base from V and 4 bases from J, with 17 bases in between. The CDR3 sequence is CASSLRGRGGLETQYF. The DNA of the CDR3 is TGCGCCAGCAGCTTGAGAGGCAGGGGTGGGTTAGAGACCCAGTACTTC.

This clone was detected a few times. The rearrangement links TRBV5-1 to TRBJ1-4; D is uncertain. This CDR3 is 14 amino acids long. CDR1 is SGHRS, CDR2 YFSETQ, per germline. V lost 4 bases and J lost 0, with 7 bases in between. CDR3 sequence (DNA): TGCGCCAGCAGCATCCAGGCAACTAATGAAAAACTGTTTTTT. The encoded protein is CASSIQATNEKLFF.